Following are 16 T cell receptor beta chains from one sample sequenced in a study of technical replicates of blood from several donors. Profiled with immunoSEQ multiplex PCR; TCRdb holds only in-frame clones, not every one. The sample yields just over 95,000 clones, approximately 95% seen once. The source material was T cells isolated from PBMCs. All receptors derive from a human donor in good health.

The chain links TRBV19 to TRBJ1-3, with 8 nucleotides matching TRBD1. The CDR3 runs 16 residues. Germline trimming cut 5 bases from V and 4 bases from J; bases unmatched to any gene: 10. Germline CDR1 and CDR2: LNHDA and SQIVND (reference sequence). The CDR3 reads CASSADREGVGNTIYF. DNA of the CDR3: TGTGCCAGTAGTGCGGACAGGGAAGGGGTAGGAAACACCATATATTTT.

CDR3 region: CASRAGQPYEQYF. CDR3 DNA: TGTGCCAGCAGGGCAGGACAGCCCTACGAGCAGTACTTC. J is TRBJ2-7 and V is TRBV6-5; weak D call: TRBD1 (6 bases). From germline, CDR1 is MNHEY and CDR2 SVGAGI. The CDR3 is made up of 13 amino acids. Trimming pared 6 bases from V and 2 bases from J, leaving 11 bases between.

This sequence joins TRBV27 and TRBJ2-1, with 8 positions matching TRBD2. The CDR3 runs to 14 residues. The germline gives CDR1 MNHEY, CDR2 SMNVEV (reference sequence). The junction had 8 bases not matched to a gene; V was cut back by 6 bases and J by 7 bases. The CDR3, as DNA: TGTGCCAGCAGAATCCCGGGAGGGCCTAATGAGCAGTTCTTC. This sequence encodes CASRIPGGPNEQFF.

For the CDR3, the DNA is TGTGCCAGCAGCCAAACAAGGGCGGGCACCGGGGAGCTGTTTTTT. Translated: CASSQTRAGTGELFF. This chain links TRBV14 with TRBJ2-2, with D tentatively TRBD2 (5 bases). Trimming took off 2 bases at V and 4 bases at J, with 11 bases between the two ends. The CDR3 extends over 15 amino acids. Germline V gene sequence: CDR1 SGHDN, CDR2 FVKESK.

The CDR3 loop is CASSLGRVSYEQYF. The CDR3 coding sequence is TGTGCCAGCAGCTTAGGCCGGGTCTCCTACGAGCAGTACTTC. The J gene is TRBJ2-7, the V gene TRBV7-8; no clear D gene. The CDR3 consists of 14 residues. The V gene lost 1 base and the J gene lost 0 bases, with 7 bases spanning the gap. Germline V gene lookup returns CDR1 SGHVS and CDR2 FQNEAQ.

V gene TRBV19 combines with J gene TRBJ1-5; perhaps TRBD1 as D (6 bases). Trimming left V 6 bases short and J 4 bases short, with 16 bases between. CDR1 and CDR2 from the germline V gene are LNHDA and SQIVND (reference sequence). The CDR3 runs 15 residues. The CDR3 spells CASREGAGTNQPQHF. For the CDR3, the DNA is TGTGCCAGTAGAGAGGGAGCAGGGACAAATCAGCCCCAGCATTTT.

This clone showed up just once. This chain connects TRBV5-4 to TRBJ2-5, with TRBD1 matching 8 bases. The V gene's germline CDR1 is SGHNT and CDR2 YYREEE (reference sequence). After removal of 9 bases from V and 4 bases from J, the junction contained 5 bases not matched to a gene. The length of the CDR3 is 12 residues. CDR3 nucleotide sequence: TGTGCCAATGGACAGGGAGGAGAGACCCAGTACTTC. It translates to CANGQGGETQYF. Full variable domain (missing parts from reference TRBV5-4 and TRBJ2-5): ETGVTQSPTHLIKTRGQQVTLRCSSQSGHNTVSWYQQALGQGPQFIFQYYREEENGRGNFPPRFSGLQFPNYSSELNVNALELDDSALYLCANGQGGETQYFGPGTRLLVL.

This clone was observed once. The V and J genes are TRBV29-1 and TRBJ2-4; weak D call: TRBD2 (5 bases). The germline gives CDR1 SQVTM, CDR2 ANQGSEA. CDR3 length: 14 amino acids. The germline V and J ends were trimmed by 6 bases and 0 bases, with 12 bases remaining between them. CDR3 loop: CSVAGGIAKNIQYF. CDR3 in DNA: TGCAGCGTCGCAGGAGGAATAGCCAAAAACATTCAGTACTTC.

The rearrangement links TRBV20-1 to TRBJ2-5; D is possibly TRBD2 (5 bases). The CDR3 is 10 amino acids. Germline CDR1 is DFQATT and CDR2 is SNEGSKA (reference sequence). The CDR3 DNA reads TGCAGCTTGGCGGGAGAGACCCAGTACTTC. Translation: CSLAGETQYF.

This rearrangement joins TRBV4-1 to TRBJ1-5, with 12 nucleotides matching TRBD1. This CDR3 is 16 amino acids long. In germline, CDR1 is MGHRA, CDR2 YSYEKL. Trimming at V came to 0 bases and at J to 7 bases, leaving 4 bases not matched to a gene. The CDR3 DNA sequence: TGCGCCAGCAGCCAAGAGGGACAGGGGGCCAACCAGCCCCAGCATTTT. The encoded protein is CASSQEGQGANQPQHF.

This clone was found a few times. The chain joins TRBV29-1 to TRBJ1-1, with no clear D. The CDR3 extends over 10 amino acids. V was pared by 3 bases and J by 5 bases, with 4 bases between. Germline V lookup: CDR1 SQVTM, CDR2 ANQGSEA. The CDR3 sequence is CSVERTEAFF. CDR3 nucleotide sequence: TGCAGCGTTGAGAGGACTGAAGCTTTCTTT.

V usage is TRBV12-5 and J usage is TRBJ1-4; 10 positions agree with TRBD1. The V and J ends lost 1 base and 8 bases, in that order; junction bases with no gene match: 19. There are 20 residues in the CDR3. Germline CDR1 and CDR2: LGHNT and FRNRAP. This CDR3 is CASGLAWTGGSYRPGEKLFF. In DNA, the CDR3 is TGTGCTAGTGGTTTGGCCTGGACAGGGGGAAGTTACCGTCCCGGAGAAAAACTGTTTTTT.

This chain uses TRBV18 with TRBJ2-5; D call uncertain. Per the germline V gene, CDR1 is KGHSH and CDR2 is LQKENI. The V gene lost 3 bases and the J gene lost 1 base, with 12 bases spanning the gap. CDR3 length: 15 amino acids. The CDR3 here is CASSPQQIAQETQYF. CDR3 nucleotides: TGTGCCAGCTCACCCCAGCAGATAGCCCAAGAGACCCAGTACTTC.

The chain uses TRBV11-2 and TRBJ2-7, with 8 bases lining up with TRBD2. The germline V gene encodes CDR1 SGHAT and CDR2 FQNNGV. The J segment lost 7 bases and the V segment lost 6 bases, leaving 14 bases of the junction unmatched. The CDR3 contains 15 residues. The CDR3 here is CASRLKTGGPYEQYF. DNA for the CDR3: TGTGCCAGCAGGCTTAAAACGGGAGGGCCGTATGAGCAGTACTTC.

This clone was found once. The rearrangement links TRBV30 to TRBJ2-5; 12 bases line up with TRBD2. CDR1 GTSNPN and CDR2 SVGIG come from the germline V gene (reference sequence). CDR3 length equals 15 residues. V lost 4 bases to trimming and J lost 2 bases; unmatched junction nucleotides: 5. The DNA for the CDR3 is TGTGCCTGGAACCCGGGACTAGCGGGTCAAGAGACCCAGTACTTC. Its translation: CAWNPGLAGQETQYF.

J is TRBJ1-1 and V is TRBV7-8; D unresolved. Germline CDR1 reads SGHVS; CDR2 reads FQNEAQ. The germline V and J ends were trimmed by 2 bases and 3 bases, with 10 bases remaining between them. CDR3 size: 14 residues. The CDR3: CASSLRRLDTEAFF. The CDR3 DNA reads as TGTGCCAGCAGCTTACGGCGGTTGGACACTGAAGCTTTCTTT. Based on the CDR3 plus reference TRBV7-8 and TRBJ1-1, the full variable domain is GAGVSQSPRYKVAKRGQDVALRCDPISGHVSLFWYQQALGQGPEFLTYFQNEAQLDKSGLPSDRFFAERPEGSVSTLKIQRTQQEDSAVYLCASSLRRLDTEAFFGQGTRLTVV.